The 29 T cell receptor beta chains below all came from one sample that was sequenced in a study of response to subunit inactivated influenza vaccine. One entry per CDR3 protein results from TCRdb running MiXCR on the RT-PCR reads. Of hundreds of thousands of distinct CDR3 sequences listed, 6.5% to 8% are singletons. This specimen consisted of PBMCs from blood, obtained roughly 24 months after vaccination. Every receptor here comes from a man aged 45-69 years who received an inactivated influenza vaccine.

This clonotype was seen ten or more times. The rearrangement links TRBV5-8 to TRBJ1-3, with 7 positions matching TRBD1. The CDR3 is 15 amino acids. From germline, CDR1 is SGHTS and CDR2 YDEGEE. V lost 4 bases and J lost 4; bases outside the gene matches: 8. The CDR3 nucleotides are TGTGCCAGCAGCAACGACAGGGTGGGAGGAAACACCATATATTTT. The encoded protein is CASSNDRVGGNTIYF.

The J gene is TRBJ2-3, the V gene TRBV4-1; perhaps D is TRBD1 or TRBD2 (5 bases each). Germline CDR1 MGHRA, CDR2 YSYEKL. V gave up 4 bases and J gave up 0 bases, with 11 bases separating them. The CDR3 runs 15 residues. Here the CDR3 reads CASSRTGRSTDTQYF. CDR3 coding DNA: TGCGCCAGCAGCCGGACGGGACGTAGCACAGATACGCAGTATTTT.

This clonotype was recorded a few times. V is TRBV7-9 and J is TRBJ2-1; TRBD1 is a possible D gene (6 bases). Trimming pared 2 bases from V and 6 bases from J, leaving 17 bases between. Germline CDR1 reads SEHNR; CDR2 reads FQNEAQ (reference sequence). The CDR3 contains 16 residues. The CDR3 loop reads CASSLTGQRGGNEQFF. The CDR3 nucleotides read TGTGCCAGCAGCTTAACGGGCCAAAGAGGGGGCAATGAGCAGTTCTTC. The full variable domain, its missing parts supplied by reference TRBV7-9 and TRBJ2-1, is DTGVSQNPRHKITKRGQNVTFRCDPISEHNRLYWYRQTLGQGPEFLTYFQNEAQLEKSRLLSDRFSAERPKGSFSTLEIQRTEQGDSAMYLCASSLTGQRGGNEQFFGPGTRLTVL.

This clonotype was counted between two and nine times. The chain employs TRBV25-1 and TRBJ2-1, with TRBD2 as a possible D gene (6 bases). V lost 6 bases and J lost 2, with 14 bases in between. The CDR3 has 15 amino acids. Per the germline V gene, CDR1 is MGHDK and CDR2 is SYGVNS. The CDR3 nucleotides read TGTGCCAGCAGCCACGGGAGTCTAACCTACAATGAGCAGTTCTTC. As protein: CASSHGSLTYNEQFF.

This clonotype showed up many times. The chain joins TRBV6-2 or TRBV6-3 to TRBJ1-1, with a tentative D call TRBD1 (6 bases). This CDR3 region has 14 residues. CDR1 and CDR2 (germline): MNHEY, SVGEGT. Trimming stripped 5 bases from V and 0 bases from J, with 10 bases between. CDR3 loop: CASSPDRMNTEAFF. The DNA for the CDR3 is TGTGCCAGCAGTCCGGACAGAATGAACACTGAAGCTTTCTTT.

The chain employs TRBV29-1 and TRBJ2-1; 9 bases line up with TRBD1. Losses at the gene ends were 6 bases for V and 0 bases for J; bases not matched to a gene: 6. Germline CDR1 SQVTM, CDR2 ANQGSEA. The CDR3 length is 15 residues. The CDR3, as DNA: TGCAGCGTGGGACAGGGATGGAGCTCCTACAATGAGCAGTTCTTC. Its protein is CSVGQGWSSYNEQFF.

This chain links TRBV5-1 with TRBJ2-3; no definite D call. V lost 4 bases and J lost 0, with 9 bases in between. The CDR3 is made up of 14 amino acids. The germline V gene encodes CDR1 SGHRS and CDR2 YFSETQ. The CDR3 sequence is CASSSPPSTDTQYF. The CDR3 nucleotides are TGCGCCAGCAGCAGCCCTCCTAGCACAGATACGCAGTATTTT.

The gene calls are TRBV11-2 and TRBJ1-3, with D uncertain. Trimming took 5 bases from V and 5 from J, leaving 10 bases between them. Germline CDR1 is SGHAT and CDR2 is FQNNGV. There are 13 residues in the CDR3. The CDR3 DNA sequence: TGTGCCAGCAGCCCACGGTTAAGAAACACCATATATTTT. It yields the protein CASSPRLRNTIYF.

In this sample, this clonotype turned up a few times. The chain employs TRBV20-1 and TRBJ1-2; D may be TRBD1 (5 bases). The V end lost 7 bases, the J end lost 4 bases, and 16 bases lay between the germline ends. Germline loops: CDR1 DFQATT, CDR2 SNEGSKA (reference sequence). The CDR3 is 13 amino acids. Here the CDR3 DNA reads TGCAGTGTCCGGGACTCGACCCTCTATGGCTACACCTTC. Its protein product is CSVRDSTLYGYTF.

The sample holds many counts of this clonotype. The chain carries TRBV10-3 and TRBJ2-5; TRBD1 matches 7 bases. With V trimmed by 3 bases and J by 5 bases, 6 bases remained unmatched. Germline CDR1 ENHRY, CDR2 SYGVKD. CDR3 length equals 14 residues. In DNA form, the CDR3 reads TGTGCCATCAGTGACGACAGGGAGAGTGAGACCCAGTACTTC. It specifies CAISDDRESETQYF.

This clonotype has only a few counts. The J gene is TRBJ1-2, the V gene TRBV20-1; a weak D match, TRBD1 (5 bases). The germline V gene encodes CDR1 DFQATT and CDR2 SNEGSKA (reference sequence). This CDR3 comprises 13 residues. Trimming took 4 bases from V and 4 from J, leaving 13 bases between them. The CDR3 bases are TGCAGTGCTATAGACAGAAGCCTCTATGGCTACACCTTC. Its translation: CSAIDRSLYGYTF.

The chain combines TRBV5-1 with TRBJ2-5; TRBD1 matches 9 bases. CDR3 length: 15 amino acids. Trimming at V came to 5 bases and at J to 2 bases, leaving 7 bases not matched to a gene. In germline, CDR1 is SGHRS, CDR2 YFSETQ. In DNA form, the CDR3 reads TGCGCCAGCAGGAGGGACAGGGTAGGACAAGAGACCCAGTACTTC. Its translation: CASRRDRVGQETQYF.

The CDR3 loop is CASSKIHQTRDTQYF. CDR3 DNA sequence: TGTGCCAGCAGCAAAATCCATCAAACTAGGGATACGCAGTATTTT. The chain is built from TRBV21-1 and TRBJ2-3; the table calls TRBD2, which could not be checked here. TRBV21-1 is designated a pseudogene. The CDR3 is 15 amino acids.

This clonotype was recorded many times. The V gene is TRBV29-1, the J gene TRBJ2-7; the D call may be TRBD1 or TRBD2 (5 bases each). This CDR3 region has 13 residues. Germline V gene data show CDR1 as SQVTM and CDR2 as ANQGSEA. V was shortened by 7 bases and J by 2 bases, with 15 bases between the two germline ends. CDR3 in amino acids: CSAWDLPPYEQYF. CDR3 nucleotides: TGCAGCGCATGGGACCTGCCCCCCTACGAGCAGTACTTC.

This clonotype was observed at least ten times. The chain couples TRBV10-3 to TRBJ1-1; no firm D call. The germline V and J ends were trimmed by 4 bases and 1 base, with 7 bases remaining between them. CDR1 and CDR2 from the germline V gene are ENHRY and SYGVKD. This CDR3 comprises 13 residues. The CDR3 sequence: CAISAGWNTEAFF. CDR3 in DNA: TGTGCCATCAGTGCCGGGTGGAACACTGAAGCTTTCTTT.

The sample holds many counts of this clonotype. The chain carries TRBV5-1 and TRBJ1-1; TRBD1 agrees at 8 bases. Germline loops: CDR1 SGHRS, CDR2 YFSETQ. The CDR3 is 14 residues long. V lost 4 bases and J lost 4; bases outside the gene matches: 6. CDR3 sequence: CASSRGQGGTEAFF. The DNA for the CDR3 is TGCGCCAGCAGCCGAGGACAGGGCGGCACTGAAGCTTTCTTT.

V usage is TRBV11-2 and J usage is TRBJ2-3; TRBD2 matches 10 bases. CDR1 and CDR2 from the germline V gene are SGHAT and FQNNGV. This CDR3 is built from 15 residues. V trimming: 3 bases; J trimming: 6 bases; junction bases outside the gene matches: 6. The CDR3 loop is CASSFKRGGFDTQYF. The CDR3 DNA reads TGTGCCAGCAGCTTCAAGCGGGGGGGCTTCGATACGCAGTATTTT.

This clonotype was counted at least ten times. The chain recombines TRBV2 with TRBJ2-7; the D gene could be TRBD1 or TRBD2 (7 bases each). The CDR3 is 15 amino acids. V dropped 7 bases and J dropped 2 bases, with 18 bases sitting between them. The germline V gene has CDR1 SNHLY and CDR2 FYNNEI. CDR3 bases: TGTGCCAGCACCCTACCAGGGGGGGCAACCTACGAGCAGTACTTC. Encoded protein: CASTLPGGATYEQYF.

The rearrangement uses TRBV6-1 and TRBJ1-2; 10 bases map to TRBD1. Germline V gives CDR1 MNHNS, CDR2 SASEGT. The CDR3 covers 14 residues. V shed 6 bases and J 7 bases; nucleotides not matched to a gene: 8. The DNA for the CDR3 is TGTGCCAGCAGCCTGGACAGGGGGTTTGTTGGCTACACCTTC. Its translation is CASSLDRGFVGYTF.

This clonotype has just a few counts. The V and J genes are TRBV15 and TRBJ2-7; D is undetermined. V was cut by 3 bases and J by 2 bases, with 11 bases left in between. The CDR3 is 14 residues long. The V gene's germline CDR1 is LNHNV and CDR2 YYDKDF (reference sequence). CDR3 nucleotides: TGTGCCACCAGCAGGGGTGCGGCTACCTACGAGCAGTACTTC. It codes for CATSRGAATYEQYF.

This chain connects TRBV20-1 to TRBJ2-5, with a possible D match to TRBD2 (5 bases). The V end was cut by 1 base, the J end by 1 base, with 10 bases between. The CDR3 consists of 14 residues. Germline CDR1 reads DFQATT; CDR2 reads SNEGSKA (reference sequence). The CDR3 region has the DNA TGCAGTGCTAGAGTTGCGGGCAGCCAAGAGACCCAGTACTTC. Encoded protein: CSARVAGSQETQYF.

This clonotype was observed at least ten times. J is TRBJ2-1 and V is TRBV4-3; the D gene is possibly TRBD2 (6 bases). CDR3 size: 15 residues. Trimming took off 0 bases at V and 9 bases at J, with 15 bases between the two ends. The germline V gene encodes CDR1 LGHNA and CDR2 YSLEER. CDR3 DNA sequence: TGCGCCAGCAGCCAAGAGTGGAGGGGTGGAGGTGAGCAGTTCTTC. It encodes CASSQEWRGGGEQFF.

V gene TRBV6-5 combines with J gene TRBJ1-2; D gene unclear. V lost 2 bases and J 3 bases, leaving 19 bases between the germline ends. Germline values: CDR1 MNHEY, CDR2 SVGAGI. This CDR3 has 17 amino acids. CDR3 in DNA: TGTGCCAGCAGTTACACTAGGAATACGGCTTTTGACTATGGCTACACCTTC. Protein product: CASSYTRNTAFDYGYTF.

The V gene is TRBV14, the J gene TRBJ2-1, with D maybe TRBD2 (5 bases). V gave up 1 base and J gave up 8 bases, with 18 bases separating them. The CDR3 extends over 16 amino acids. CDR1 is SGHDN and CDR2 is FVKESK in the germline V gene. The chain's CDR3 is CASSQVARAGVDEQFF. CDR3 sequence (DNA): TGTGCCAGCAGCCAAGTAGCGAGGGCTGGAGTTGATGAGCAGTTCTTC.

The chain joins TRBV12-3 or TRBV12-4 to TRBJ1-1, with D perhaps matching TRBD1 (5 bases). Trimming shortened V by 1 base and J by 0 bases, and 12 bases separated the two germline ends. This CDR3 has 16 amino acids. This chain's CDR3 is CASSLGTDSLNTEAFF. CDR3 DNA: TGTGCCAGCAGTTTAGGTACCGACAGTCTGAACACTGAAGCTTTCTTT.

The chain links TRBV7-2 to TRBJ2-1, with D maybe TRBD1 (5 bases). V shed 3 bases and J shed 4 bases, with 13 bases lying between them. Germline CDR1 is SGHTA and CDR2 is FQGNSA. The CDR3 is 15 amino acids. The CDR3 region is CASSFGQGRYNEQFF. The CDR3 DNA is TGTGCCAGCAGCTTTGGCCAGGGTAGATACAATGAGCAGTTCTTC.

This clonotype was observed many times. The V gene is TRBV10-3, the J gene TRBJ2-2; 8 bases are shared with TRBD2. CDR1 ENHRY and CDR2 SYGVKD come from the germline V gene. The CDR3 extends over 16 amino acids. The J segment lost 4 bases and the V segment lost 2 bases, leaving 6 bases of the junction unmatched. The CDR3 here is CAISEIREGRTGELFF. CDR3 nucleotide sequence: TGTGCCATCAGTGAGATCCGGGAGGGCCGCACCGGGGAGCTGTTTTTT.

This clonotype was counted ten times or more. The V gene is TRBV20-1, the J gene TRBJ1-1; D not certain. The CDR3 extends over 13 amino acids. Germline V CDR1 and CDR2: DFQATT, SNEGSKA (reference sequence). Trimming left V 3 bases short and J 0 bases short, with 8 bases between. CDR3 coding DNA: TGCAGTGCTAGCGAGCCAGTGAACACTGAAGCTTTCTTT. It specifies CSASEPVNTEAFF.

This clonotype was recorded many times. The chain links TRBV20-1 to TRBJ2-3; D gene uncertain. In germline, CDR1 is DFQATT, CDR2 SNEGSKA (reference sequence). The CDR3 loop spans 11 amino acids. With 7 bases removed from V and 2 bases from J, the gap between germline ends came to 7 bases. CDR3 region: CSGRITDTQYF. Here the CDR3 DNA reads TGCAGTGGACGGATCACAGATACGCAGTATTTT.